This TCR beta chain was recorded in a study of CD8 T cells in Susac syndrome. Random hexamers were used to reverse transcribe the RNA input (about 0.5 to 1 ug). Each CDR3 protein gets one entry after TCRdb re-called the immunoSEQ multiplex PCR reads with MiXCR. Of roughly 200,000 distinct CDR3 sequences in the sample, roughly 94% are singletons; the top ten hold more than 0.08%. CD8+ and CD4+ T cells taken from blood had their TCR beta sequenced. Negative magnetic isolation gave CD8+ and CD4+ cells; FACS enriched CD8+ TEMRA. CDR1 is SEHNR, CDR2 FQNEAQ, per germline (reference sequence). V was shortened by 2 bases and J by 0 bases, with 11 bases between the two germline ends. This CDR3 is built from 16 residues.

The chain recombines TRBV7-9 with TRBJ1-3; a possible D gene is TRBD1 (6 bases). This receptor was obtained from a human donor with Susac syndrome. What was sequenced was CD4+ T cells from PBMCs. The CDR3 spells CASSLSTGSSGNTIYF. The CDR3 coding sequence is TGTGCCAGCAGCTTATCCACAGGGTCCTCTGGAAACACCATATATTTT.